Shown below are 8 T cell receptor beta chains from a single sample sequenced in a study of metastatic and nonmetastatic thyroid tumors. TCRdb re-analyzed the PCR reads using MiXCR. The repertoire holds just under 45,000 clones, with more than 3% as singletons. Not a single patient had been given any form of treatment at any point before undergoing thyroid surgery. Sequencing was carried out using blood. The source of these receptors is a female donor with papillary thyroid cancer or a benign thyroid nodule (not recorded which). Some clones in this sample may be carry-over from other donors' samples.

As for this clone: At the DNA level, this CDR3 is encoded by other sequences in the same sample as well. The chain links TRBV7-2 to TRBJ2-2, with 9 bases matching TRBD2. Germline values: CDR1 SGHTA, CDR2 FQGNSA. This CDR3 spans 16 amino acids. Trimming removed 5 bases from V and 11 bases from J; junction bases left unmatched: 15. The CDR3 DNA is TGTGCCAGCAGCCTGGATGCTAGCGGGAACCTCGGTGAGCTGTTTTTT. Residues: CASSLDASGNLGELFF.

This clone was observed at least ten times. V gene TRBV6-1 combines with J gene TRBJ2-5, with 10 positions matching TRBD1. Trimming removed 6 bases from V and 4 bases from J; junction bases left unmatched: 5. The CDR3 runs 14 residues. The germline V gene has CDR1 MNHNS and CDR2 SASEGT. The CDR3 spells CASRPTGGLETQYF. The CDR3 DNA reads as TGTGCCAGCAGACCGACAGGGGGCTTAGAGACCCAGTACTTC.

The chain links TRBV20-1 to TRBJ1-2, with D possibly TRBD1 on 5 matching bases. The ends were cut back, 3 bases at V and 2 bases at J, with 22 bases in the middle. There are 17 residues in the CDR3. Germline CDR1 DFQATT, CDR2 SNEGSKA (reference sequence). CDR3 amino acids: CSASGGWPLDVNYGYTF. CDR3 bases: TGCAGTGCTAGTGGGGGGTGGCCACTAGACGTCAACTATGGCTACACCTTC.

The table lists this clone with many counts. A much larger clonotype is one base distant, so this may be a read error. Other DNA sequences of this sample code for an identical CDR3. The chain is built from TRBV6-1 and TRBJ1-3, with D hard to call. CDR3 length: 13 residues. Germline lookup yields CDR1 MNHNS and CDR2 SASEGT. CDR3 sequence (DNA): TGTGCCAGCGGATCGTCGGCCGGAAACACCATTTATTTT. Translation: CASGSSAGNTIYF.

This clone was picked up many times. As DNA, the CDR3 is TGTGCCAGCAGCCCTGGGTATACGCAGTATTTT. The encoded protein is CASSPGYTQYF. The rearrangement uses TRBV7-2 and TRBJ2-3, with D unclear. The V end was cut by 5 bases, the J end by 7 bases, with 7 bases between. Per germline, CDR1 SGHTA and CDR2 FQGNSA. The CDR3 consists of 11 residues. Based on the CDR3 plus reference TRBV7-2 and TRBJ2-3, the full variable domain is GAGVSQSPSNKVTEKGKDVELRCDPISGHTALYWYRQSLGQGLEFLIYFQGNSAPDKSGLPSDRFSAERTGGSVSTLTIQRTQQEDSAVYLCASSPGYTQYFGPGTRLTVL.

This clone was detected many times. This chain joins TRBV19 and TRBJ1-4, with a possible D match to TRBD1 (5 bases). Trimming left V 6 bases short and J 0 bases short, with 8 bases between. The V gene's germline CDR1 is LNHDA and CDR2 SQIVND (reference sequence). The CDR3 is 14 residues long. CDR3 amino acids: CASRSTATNEKLFF. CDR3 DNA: TGTGCCAGTAGGTCGACAGCAACTAATGAAAAACTGTTTTTT.

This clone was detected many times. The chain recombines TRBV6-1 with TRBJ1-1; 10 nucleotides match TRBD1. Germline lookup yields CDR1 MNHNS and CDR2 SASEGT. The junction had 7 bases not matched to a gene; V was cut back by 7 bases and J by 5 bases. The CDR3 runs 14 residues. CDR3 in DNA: TGTGCCAGCAAGAGACAGGGGGCGGGTACTGAAGCTTTCTTT. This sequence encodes CASKRQGAGTEAFF.

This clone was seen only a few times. CDR3 sequence: CASSEGVSYGYTF. The CDR3 DNA is TGCGCCAGCTCTGAGGGGGTTAGCTATGGCTACACCTTC. The rearrangement joins TRBV10-2 to TRBJ1-2, with D possibly TRBD1 on 6 matching bases. The CDR3 runs to 13 residues. V dropped 8 bases and J dropped 4 bases, with 14 bases sitting between them. The V gene's germline CDR1 is WSHSY and CDR2 SAAADI.